This T cell receptor (beta chain) is from a study of OX40 agonist ivuxolimab in advanced cancers. For the study at large: Ivuxolimab, an antibody acting as an agonist of OX40 (CD134), was used to treat patients. Study findings and constraints: Clonal expansion from baseline to week 6 occurred in both CD4+ and CD8+ T cells.

Profiling relied on immunoSEQ multiplex PCR, and the TCRdb table lists in-frame clones only, not all of them. In the table there are some 70,000 clones, about 90% of which are singletons. The germline V and J ends were trimmed by 0 bases and 2 bases, with 10 bases remaining between them. The CDR3 is 15 amino acids. In germline, CDR1 is SGHRS, CDR2 YFSETQ. Systemic immunosuppression or autoimmune disease history was grounds to exclude patients. In its sample, this clone was seen once. The antigen is undetermined. The chain recombines TRBV5-1 with TRBJ2-3; D may correspond to TRBD1 or TRBD2 (5 bases each). Specimen: CD4+ or CD8+ T cells sorted from blood, collected in a trial of the OX40 agonist ivuxolimab. The sequence was obtained from an adult with an advanced solid tumor such as melanoma, head and neck, liver or kidney cancer. CDR3 sequence: CASSLAGLLTDTQYF. The CDR3 DNA reads TGCGCCAGCAGCTTGGCGGGGCTACTCACAGATACGCAGTATTTT. The full variable domain, rest sourced from reference TRBV5-1 and TRBJ2-3, is KAGVTQTPRYLIKTRGQQVTLSCSPISGHRSVSWYQQTPGQGLQFLFEYFSETQRNKGNFPGRFSGRQFSNSRSEMNVSTLELGDSALYLCASSLAGLLTDTQYFGPGTRLTVL.